A single sample gave rise to the 12 T cell receptor beta chains below, sequenced in a study of neurological immune-mediated disorders. This sample's time point: longitudinal time-point 1 (baseline). TCRdb reprocessed the 5' RACE reads via MiXCR and lists one record per CDR3 protein. This table holds tens of thousands of distinct CDR3 sequences, approximately 15% found once. The specimen was PBMCs. The receptor source for this set is a female donor with HTLV-1-associated myelopathy (HAM/TSP).

This clonotype was counted at least ten times. V is TRBV5-1 and J is TRBJ2-7; D might be TRBD1 or TRBD2, each matching 6 bases. The V gene lost 0 bases and the J gene lost 0 bases, with 10 bases spanning the gap. This CDR3 is 15 amino acids long. Germline V gene data show CDR1 as SGHRS and CDR2 as YFSETQ. Written as DNA, the CDR3 is TGCGCCAGCAGCTTGGTGGGGGGCTTCTCCTACGAGCAGTACTTC. This gives the protein CASSLVGGFSYEQYF.

This clonotype was recorded at least ten times. The rearrangement links TRBV28 to TRBJ2-1, with 12 bases aligning to TRBD2. CDR3 length: 14 amino acids. Germline CDR1 MDHEN, CDR2 SYDVKM. V trimming: 3 bases; J trimming: 6 bases; junction bases outside the gene matches: 0. Here the CDR3 reads CASSLTSGGNEQFF. The CDR3 DNA reads TGTGCCAGCAGTTTGACTAGCGGGGGCAATGAGCAGTTCTTC.

This clonotype was seen many times. This rearrangement joins TRBV5-1 to TRBJ2-5; D is ambiguous. Between the trimmed V and J ends, which lost 1 base and 4 bases, there was a span of 5 bases. The CDR3 extends over 12 amino acids. Germline V CDR1 and CDR2: SGHRS, YFSETQ. As DNA, the CDR3 is TGCGCCAGCAGCTTGATGGGAGAGACCCAGTACTTC. It translates to CASSLMGETQYF.

This clonotype was picked up many times. The chain links TRBV20-1 to TRBJ2-1; TRBD2 matches 8 bases. Germline CDR1 is DFQATT and CDR2 is SNEGSKA (reference sequence). J was trimmed by 4 bases and V by 1 base; bases with no gene match: 3. The CDR3 spans 14 residues. CDR3 residues: CSARVLAGYNEQFF. The CDR3 bases are TGCAGTGCTAGAGTCCTAGCGGGTTACAATGAGCAGTTCTTC.

There are many counts of this clonotype. The J gene is TRBJ2-3, the V gene TRBV20-1; TRBD2 aligns across 11 bases. Germline V CDR1 and CDR2: DFQATT, SNEGSKA (reference sequence). The junction had 15 bases not matched to a gene; V was cut back by 6 bases and J by 7 bases. CDR3 length: 16 residues. CDR3 sequence reads: CSAPPFSGGDKNTQYF. The CDR3 DNA is TGCAGTGCCCCCCCGTTTAGCGGGGGGGATAAGAATACGCAGTATTTT.

The chain is built from TRBV7-9 and TRBJ2-7, with D tentatively TRBD2 (5 bases). The CDR3 sequence is 11 residues long. Germline CDR1 SEHNR, CDR2 FQNEAQ (reference sequence). V was cut by 4 bases and J by 6 bases, with 7 bases left in between. CDR3 in amino acids: CASSSRAEQYF. As DNA, the CDR3 is TGTGCCAGCAGCTCGAGGGCCGAGCAGTACTTC.

This clonotype was counted many times. The chain links TRBV18 to TRBJ1-2, with 9 bases fitting TRBD1. V lost 0 bases, J lost 7 bases, and 3 bases stayed unmatched. CDR1 KGHSH and CDR2 LQKENI come from the germline V gene. This CDR3 is built from 14 residues. As DNA, the CDR3 is TGTGCCAGCTCACCACCGGGACAGGGATCTGGCTACACCTTC. Translated: CASSPPGQGSGYTF.

This clonotype was counted at least ten times. The chain combines TRBV5-1 with TRBJ2-1, with 9 positions matching TRBD1. Trimming at V came to 3 bases and at J to 4 bases, leaving 5 bases not matched to a gene. The CDR3 has 15 amino acids. Germline CDR1 and CDR2: SGHRS and YFSETQ. The CDR3 protein is CASSSSGQGYNEQFF. CDR3 DNA: TGCGCCAGCAGCTCCTCGGGACAGGGTTACAATGAGCAGTTCTTC.

There are many counts of this clonotype. The chain couples TRBV5-1 to TRBJ2-2; D might be TRBD1 or TRBD2, each matching 5 bases. The CDR3 totals 15 residues. V was clipped by 2 bases and J by 2 bases, with 10 bases between them. Germline loops: CDR1 SGHRS, CDR2 YFSETQ. CDR3: CASSFGTTNTGELFF. CDR3 nucleotides: TGCGCCAGCAGCTTTGGGACCACTAACACCGGGGAGCTGTTTTTT.

The table lists this clonotype with many counts. The chain joins TRBV6-5 to TRBJ2-7; 7 positions match TRBD1. This CDR3 has 16 residues. CDR1 MNHEY and CDR2 SVGAGI come from the germline V gene. After removal of 0 bases from V and 3 bases from J, the junction contained 8 bases not matched to a gene. Written as DNA, the CDR3 is TGTGCCAGCAGTTACTCGAGGACAGGTTTTGGCTACGAGCAGTACTTC. It is translated as CASSYSRTGFGYEQYF.

This clonotype showed up just once. The junction departs from the called germline gene at one end, perhaps through a read error. This chain connects TRBV2 to TRBJ2-3; the D gene is possibly TRBD2 (6 bases). CDR1 and CDR2 (germline): SNHLY, FYNNEI. The length of the CDR3 is 20 residues. The CDR3 spells CAISERVGASVGRGGDTQYF. The DNA of the CDR3 is TGTGCCATCAGTGAACGGGTCGGGGCTAGCGTGGGTCGTGGGGGAGATACGCAGTATTTT. The variable domain in full, with the rest retrieved from reference TRBV2 and TRBJ2-3, is EPEVTQTPSHQVTQMGQEVILRCVPISNHLYFYWYRQILGQKVEFLVSFYNNEISEKSEIFDDQFSVERPDGSNFTLKIRSTKLEDSAMYFCAISERVGASVGRGGDTQYFGPGTRLTVL.

This chain links TRBV5-1 with TRBJ2-5, with 8 bases fitting TRBD2. After removal of 0 bases from V and 6 bases from J, the junction contained 7 bases not matched to a gene. Germline CDR1 reads SGHRS; CDR2 reads YFSETQ. The CDR3 loop spans 15 amino acids. CDR3 loop: CASSLDSGGSKTQYF. DNA of the CDR3: TGCGCCAGCAGCTTGGACAGCGGGGGATCAAAGACCCAGTACTTC.